A single sample gave rise to the 7 T cell receptor beta chains below, sequenced in a study of T cells in Graves' hyperthyroidism and ophthalmopathy. Amplification targeted TCR beta CDR3 regions from RNA transcripts. The HTBI primer set was used in a first-round RT-PCR of the TCR CDR3. TCRdb re-analysed the multiplex PCR reads in MiXCR, keeping a single row per CDR3 protein. Among about 690,000 distinct CDR3 sequences listed, about 18% were seen once. The sample consisted of blood. All receptors derive from a man aged 50-60 years with Graves' hyperthyroidism.

This clonotype was counted only a few times. The V and J genes are TRBV20-1 and TRBJ2-7, with TRBD1 matching 9 bases. Germline V gene sequence: CDR1 DFQATT, CDR2 SNEGSKA (reference sequence). The CDR3 has 14 residues. V dropped 6 bases and J dropped 2; count of bases not matched to a gene: 8. The CDR3 here is CSAQRGQGTYEQYF. Written as DNA, the CDR3 is TGCAGTGCCCAGCGGGGACAGGGAACCTACGAGCAGTACTTC.

In this sample, this clonotype turned up many times. The chain joins TRBV7-2 to TRBJ2-4; 8 bases line up with TRBD1. This CDR3 is 16 amino acids long. V lost 5 bases and J lost 4; bases outside the gene matches: 10. CDR1 and CDR2 (germline): SGHTA, FQGNSA. CDR3 in amino acids: CASSPRGQGAKNIQYF. The CDR3 DNA follows: TGTGCCAGCAGCCCCCGAGGTCAGGGGGCGAAAAACATTCAGTACTTC.

This clonotype was picked up many times. The chain is built from TRBV20-1 and TRBJ1-5; D gene uncertain. V was trimmed by 6 bases and J by 3 bases, leaving 15 bases between them. The CDR3 sequence is 14 residues long. Germline-derived CDR1 and CDR2 are DFQATT and SNEGSKA (reference sequence). CDR3: CSAHTPRDNQPQHF. DNA of the CDR3: TGCAGTGCCCACACGCCTAGGGACAATCAGCCCCAGCATTTT.

This clonotype was recorded many times. The J gene is TRBJ2-1, the V gene TRBV12-5, with a tentative D call TRBD1 (5 bases). Germline loops: CDR1 LGHNT, CDR2 FRNRAP. V shed 7 bases and J shed 5 bases, with 9 bases lying between them. The CDR3 is 12 amino acids. CDR3 bases: TGTGCTAGTGCCTCCAGGGACAATGAGCAGTTCTTC. It codes for CASASRDNEQFF.

This chain joins TRBV12-3 or TRBV12-4 and TRBJ1-2, with 10 positions matching TRBD1. Trimming cost V 2 bases and J 8 bases; bases outside gene matches: 11. The CDR3 totals 16 residues. The CDR3 DNA reads TGTGCCAGCAGTTTAAGGGACAGGGGCTTTGCGGGCGGCTACACCTTC. Residues: CASSLRDRGFAGGYTF.

This clonotype has only a few counts. A much larger clone lies one base from this, so it may be a read error. The chain couples TRBV28 to TRBJ1-6, with 10 positions matching TRBD1. V dropped 6 bases and J dropped 9; count of bases not matched to a gene: 8. This CDR3 has 15 amino acids. Germline V gives CDR1 MDHEN, CDR2 SYDVKM. As DNA, the CDR3 is TGTGCCAGCAGCGAGGGACAGGGGTTGAGTTCACCCCTCCACTTT. As protein: CASSEGQGLSSPLHF.

This clonotype was seen many times. The V and J genes are TRBV10-3 and TRBJ2-1; TRBD2 matches at 8 bases. V was pared by 8 bases and J by 7 bases, with 4 bases of the junction left unmatched. Germline CDR1 ENHRY, CDR2 SYGVKD. This CDR3 has 12 amino acids. The DNA of the CDR3 is TGTGCCATCGGGACTAGGCGGAATGAGCAGTTCTTC. Translating it yields CAIGTRRNEQFF.